This T cell receptor (beta chain) was identified in a study of OX40 agonist ivuxolimab in advanced cancers. Looking at the study overall: Patients with prior anti-PD-1, anti-PD-L1 or anti-CTLA-4 therapy were eligible; less than 50% had some.

The repertoire was sequenced with immunoSEQ multiplex PCR; TCRdb's copy has only in-frame clones and lacks some. The table shows roughly 40,000 clones, with roughly 81% occurring only once. Germline V lookup: CDR1 LGHNA, CDR2 YSLEER. V lost 2 bases, J lost 3 bases, and 5 bases stayed unmatched. The CDR3 has 16 amino acids. Sequences were derived from CD4+ or CD8+ T cells sorted from blood, sampled in a trial of the OX40 agonist ivuxolimab. This clonotype was sampled from an adult with an advanced solid tumor such as melanoma, head and neck, liver or kidney cancer. This rearrangement joins TRBV4-3 to TRBJ2-1, with 9 positions matching TRBD1. CDR3 DNA sequence: TGCGCCAGCAGCCAACCGGGACAGGGCGACTACAATGAGCAGTTCTTC. Protein product: CASSQPGQGDYNEQFF.